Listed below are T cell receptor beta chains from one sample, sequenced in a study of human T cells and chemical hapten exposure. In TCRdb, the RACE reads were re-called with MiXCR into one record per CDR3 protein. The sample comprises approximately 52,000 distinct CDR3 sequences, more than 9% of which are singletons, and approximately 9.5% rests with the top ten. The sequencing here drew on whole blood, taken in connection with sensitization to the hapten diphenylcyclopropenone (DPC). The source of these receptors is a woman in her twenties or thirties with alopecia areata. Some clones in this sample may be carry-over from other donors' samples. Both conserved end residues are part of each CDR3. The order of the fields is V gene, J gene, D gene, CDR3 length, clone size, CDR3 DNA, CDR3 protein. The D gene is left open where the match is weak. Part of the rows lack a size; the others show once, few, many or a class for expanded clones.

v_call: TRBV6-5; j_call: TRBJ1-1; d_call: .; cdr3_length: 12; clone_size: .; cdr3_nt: TGTGCCAGCAGTTACGGGGGCACTGAAGCTTTCTTT; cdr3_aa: CASSYGGTEAFF
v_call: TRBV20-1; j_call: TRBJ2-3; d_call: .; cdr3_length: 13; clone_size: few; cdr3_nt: TGCAGTGCTAGGACACGGGGTGCAGATACGCAGTATTTT; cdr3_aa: CSARTRGADTQYF
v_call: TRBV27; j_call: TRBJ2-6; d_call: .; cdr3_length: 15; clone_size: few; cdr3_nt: TGTGCCAGCAGTTTGTTGCGCTCTGGGGCCAACGTCCTGACTTTC; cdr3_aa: CASSLLRSGANVLTF
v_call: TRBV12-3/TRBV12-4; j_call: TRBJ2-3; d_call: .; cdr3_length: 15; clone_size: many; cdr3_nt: TGTGCCAGCAGTTTCACTACGGGTACCCCAAATACGCAGTATTTT; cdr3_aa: CASSFTTGTPNTQYF
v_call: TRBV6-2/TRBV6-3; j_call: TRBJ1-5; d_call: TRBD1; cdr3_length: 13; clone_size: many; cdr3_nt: TGTGCCAGCAGTTATCAGGGGGCCCAGCCCCAGCATTTT; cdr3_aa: CASSYQGAQPQHF
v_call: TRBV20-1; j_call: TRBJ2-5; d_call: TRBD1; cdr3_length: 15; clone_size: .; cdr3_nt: TGCAGTGCTCCCCCGGGTAGGGGGCGCCGAGAGACCCAGTACTTC; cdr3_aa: CSAPPGRGRRETQYF
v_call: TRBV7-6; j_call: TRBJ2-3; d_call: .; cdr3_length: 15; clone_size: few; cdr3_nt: TGTGCCAGCAGCATCCTAGCTTCGAGCACAGATACGCAGTATTTT; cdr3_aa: CASSILASSTDTQYF
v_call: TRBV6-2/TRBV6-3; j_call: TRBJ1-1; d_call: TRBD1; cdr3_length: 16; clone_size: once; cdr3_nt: TGTGCCAGCAGCGGACAGACAGGGGTGGGCCCGTCTGAAGCTTTCTTT; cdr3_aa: CASSGQTGVGPSEAFF
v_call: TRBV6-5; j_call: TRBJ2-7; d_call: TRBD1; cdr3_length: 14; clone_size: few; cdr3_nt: TGTGCCAGCAGGGATAGGGACAGCTCCTACGAGCAGTACTTC; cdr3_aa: CASRDRDSSYEQYF
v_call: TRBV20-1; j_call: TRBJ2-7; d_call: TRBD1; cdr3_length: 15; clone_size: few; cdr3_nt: TGCAGTGCTAGAGATTTGGACAGGGGGTGGGGCGAGCAGTACTTC; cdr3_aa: CSARDLDRGWGEQYF
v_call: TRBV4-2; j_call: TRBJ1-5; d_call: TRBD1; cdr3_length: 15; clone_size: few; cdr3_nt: TGTGCCAGCAGCCCGAACAGGGGGGGCAATCAGCCCCAGCATTTT; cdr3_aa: CASSPNRGGNQPQHF
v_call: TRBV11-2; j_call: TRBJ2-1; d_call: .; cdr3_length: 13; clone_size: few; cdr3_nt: TGTGCCAGCAGCTTTACGGGGGCCGATGAGCAGTTCTTC; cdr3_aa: CASSFTGADEQFF
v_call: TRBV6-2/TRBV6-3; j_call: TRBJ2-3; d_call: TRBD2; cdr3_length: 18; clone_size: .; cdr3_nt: TGTGCCAGCAGATCCTGGGGACTAGCGGGGAGACTCACAGATACGCAGTATTTT; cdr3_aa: CASRSWGLAGRLTDTQYF
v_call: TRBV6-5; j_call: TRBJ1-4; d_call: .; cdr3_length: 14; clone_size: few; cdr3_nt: TGTGCCAGCAGTTACTCGGAGGGTCAGGAAAAACTGTTTTTT; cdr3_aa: CASSYSEGQEKLFF
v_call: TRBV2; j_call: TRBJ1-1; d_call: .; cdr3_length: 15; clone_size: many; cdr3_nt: TGTGCCAGCAGCCTCTTTAGGGGCGAGAACACTGAAGCTTTCTTT; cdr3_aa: CASSLFRGENTEAFF
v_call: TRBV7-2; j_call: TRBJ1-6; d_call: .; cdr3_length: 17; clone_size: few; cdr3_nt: TGTGCCAGCAGCTTAGTGGGGCAGGGGTCCTATAATTCACCCCTCCACTTT; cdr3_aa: CASSLVGQGSYNSPLHF
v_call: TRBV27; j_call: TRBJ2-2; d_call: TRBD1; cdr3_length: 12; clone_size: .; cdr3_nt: TGTGCCAGCAGTTCGACAGGGATGAAGCTGTTTTTT; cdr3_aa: CASSSTGMKLFF
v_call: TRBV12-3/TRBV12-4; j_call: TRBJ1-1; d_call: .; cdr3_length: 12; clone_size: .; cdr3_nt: TGTGCCAGCAGTCAGACGTCCTATGAAGCTTTCTTT; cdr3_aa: CASSQTSYEAFF
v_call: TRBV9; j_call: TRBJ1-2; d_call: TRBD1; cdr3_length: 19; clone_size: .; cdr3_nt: TGTGCCAGCAGCGACCACGAGACAGGGTCCGGCATCGAGGGCTATGGCTACACCTTC; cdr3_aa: CASSDHETGSGIEGYGYTF
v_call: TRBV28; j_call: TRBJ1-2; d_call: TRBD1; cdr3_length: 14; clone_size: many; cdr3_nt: TGTGCCAGCAGGGTCACAGGGGGTAGCTATGGCTACACCTTC; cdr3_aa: CASRVTGGSYGYTF
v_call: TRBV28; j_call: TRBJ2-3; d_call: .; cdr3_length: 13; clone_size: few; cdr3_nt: TGTGCCAGCAGTTCTCCAAACACAGATACGCAGTATTTT; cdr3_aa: CASSSPNTDTQYF
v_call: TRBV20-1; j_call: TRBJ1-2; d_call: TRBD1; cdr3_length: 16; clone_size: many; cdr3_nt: TGCAGTGCTCCACCCCAAGGACAGGGATCTAACTATGGCTACACCTTC; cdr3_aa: CSAPPQGQGSNYGYTF
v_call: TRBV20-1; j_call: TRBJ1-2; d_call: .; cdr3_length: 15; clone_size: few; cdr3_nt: TGCAGTGCTGGAGTCGGGATTTCCGCTAACTATGGCTACACCTTC; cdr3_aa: CSAGVGISANYGYTF
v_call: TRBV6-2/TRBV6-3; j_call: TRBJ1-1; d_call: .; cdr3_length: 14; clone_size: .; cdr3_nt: TGTGCCAGCAGTTGGGACCGCAGGGACGGTGAAGCTTTCTTT; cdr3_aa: CASSWDRRDGEAFF
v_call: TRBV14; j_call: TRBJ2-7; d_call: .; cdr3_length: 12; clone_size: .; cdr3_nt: TGTGCCAGCAGCCAAGCGGGGACCGAGCAGTACTTC; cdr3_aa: CASSQAGTEQYF
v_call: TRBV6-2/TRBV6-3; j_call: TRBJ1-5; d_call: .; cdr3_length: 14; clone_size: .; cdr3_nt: TGTGCCAGCAGTTCCCTTTCGGGGATCCAGCCCCAGCATTTT; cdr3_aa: CASSSLSGIQPQHF
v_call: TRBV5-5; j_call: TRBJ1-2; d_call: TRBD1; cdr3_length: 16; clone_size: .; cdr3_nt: TGTGCCAGCAGCTTGATTGGGACAGGGGGCCCCTATGGCTACACCTTC; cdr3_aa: CASSLIGTGGPYGYTF
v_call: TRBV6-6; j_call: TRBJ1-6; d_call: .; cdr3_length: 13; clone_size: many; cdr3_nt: TGTGCCACCTTGGGGAGTTTTAATTCACCCCTCCACTTT; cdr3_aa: CATLGSFNSPLHF
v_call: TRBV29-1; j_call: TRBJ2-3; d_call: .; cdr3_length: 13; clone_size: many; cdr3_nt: TGCAGCGTAAGCACTACTAGCACAGATACGCAGTATTTT; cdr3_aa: CSVSTTSTDTQYF